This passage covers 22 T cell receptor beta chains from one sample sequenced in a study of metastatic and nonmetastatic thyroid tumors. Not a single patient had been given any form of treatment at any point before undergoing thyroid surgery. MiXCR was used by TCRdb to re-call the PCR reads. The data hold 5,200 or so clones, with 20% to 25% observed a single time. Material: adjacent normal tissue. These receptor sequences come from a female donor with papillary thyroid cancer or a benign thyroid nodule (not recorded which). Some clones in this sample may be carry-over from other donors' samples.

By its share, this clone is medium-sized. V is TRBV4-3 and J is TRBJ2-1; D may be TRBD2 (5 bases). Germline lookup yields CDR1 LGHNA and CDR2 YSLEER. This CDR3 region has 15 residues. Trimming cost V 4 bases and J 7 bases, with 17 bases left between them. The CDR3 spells CASSPRDGSMNEQFF. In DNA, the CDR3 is TGCGCCAGCAGCCCCCGGGATGGGAGTATGAATGAGCAGTTCTTC.

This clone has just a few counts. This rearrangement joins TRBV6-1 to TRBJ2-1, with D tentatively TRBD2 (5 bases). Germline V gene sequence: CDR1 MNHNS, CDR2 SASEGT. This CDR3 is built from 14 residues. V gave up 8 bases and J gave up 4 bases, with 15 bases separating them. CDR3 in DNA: TGTGCCAGCGGTCGAGGGCCAGGATACAATGAGCAGTTCTTC. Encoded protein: CASGRGPGYNEQFF.

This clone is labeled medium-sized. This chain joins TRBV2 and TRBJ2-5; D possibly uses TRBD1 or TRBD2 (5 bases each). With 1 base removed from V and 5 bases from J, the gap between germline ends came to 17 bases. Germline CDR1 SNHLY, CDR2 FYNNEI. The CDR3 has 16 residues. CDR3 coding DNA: TGTGCCAGCAGTGAAGGGGCAGGGAGAAACTGGGAGACCCAGTACTTC. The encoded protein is CASSEGAGRNWETQYF.

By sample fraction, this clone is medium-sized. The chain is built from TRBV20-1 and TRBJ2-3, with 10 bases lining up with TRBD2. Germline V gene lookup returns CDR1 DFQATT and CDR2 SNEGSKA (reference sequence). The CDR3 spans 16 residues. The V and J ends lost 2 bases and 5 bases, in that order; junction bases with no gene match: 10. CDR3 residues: CSARIGVAGGEDTQYF. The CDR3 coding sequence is TGCAGTGCTAGAATCGGAGTAGCGGGAGGTGAAGATACGCAGTATTTT.

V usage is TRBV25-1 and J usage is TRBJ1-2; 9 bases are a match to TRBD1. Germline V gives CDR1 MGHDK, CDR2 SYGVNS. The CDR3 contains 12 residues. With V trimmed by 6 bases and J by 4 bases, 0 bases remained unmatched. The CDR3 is CASRDRGYGYTF. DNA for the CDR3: TGTGCCAGCAGGGACAGGGGCTATGGCTACACCTTC.

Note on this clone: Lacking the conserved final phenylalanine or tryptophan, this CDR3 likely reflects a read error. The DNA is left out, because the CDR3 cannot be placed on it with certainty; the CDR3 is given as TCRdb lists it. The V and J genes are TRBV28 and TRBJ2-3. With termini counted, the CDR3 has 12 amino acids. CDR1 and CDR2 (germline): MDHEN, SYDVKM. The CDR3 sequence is CASIYPTDTKYI.

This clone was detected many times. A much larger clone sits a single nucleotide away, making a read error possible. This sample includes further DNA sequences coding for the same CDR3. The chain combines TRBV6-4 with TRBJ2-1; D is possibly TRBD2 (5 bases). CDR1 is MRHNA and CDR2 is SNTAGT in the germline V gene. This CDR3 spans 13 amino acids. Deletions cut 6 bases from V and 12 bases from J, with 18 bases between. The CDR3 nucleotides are TGTGCCAGCAGCCGCCGAGAGAGGGATGGGCAGTTCTTC. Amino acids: CASSRRERDGQFF.

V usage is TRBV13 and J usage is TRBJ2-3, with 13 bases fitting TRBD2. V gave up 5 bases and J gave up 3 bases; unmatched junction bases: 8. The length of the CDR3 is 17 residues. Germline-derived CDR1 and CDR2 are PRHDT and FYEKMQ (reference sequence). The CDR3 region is CASSQWTSGSQTDTQYF. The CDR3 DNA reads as TGTGCCAGCAGCCAGTGGACTAGCGGGAGTCAGACAGATACGCAGTATTTT.

The CDR3 nucleotides are TGTGCCAGCACTCCGGGACTAGCGGGAGGGTTGTACACCGGGGAGCTGTTTTTT. Its translation is CASTPGLAGGLYTGELFF. V is TRBV4-2 and J is TRBJ2-2; 16 nucleotides line up with TRBD2. The germline V gene encodes CDR1 LGHNA and CDR2 YNFKEQ. CDR3 length: 18 residues. The J segment lost 3 bases and the V segment lost 7 bases, leaving 8 bases of the junction unmatched.

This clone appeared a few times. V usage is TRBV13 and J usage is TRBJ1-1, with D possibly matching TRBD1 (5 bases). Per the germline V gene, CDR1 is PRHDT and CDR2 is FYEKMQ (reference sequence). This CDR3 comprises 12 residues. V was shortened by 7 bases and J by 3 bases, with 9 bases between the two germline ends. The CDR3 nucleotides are TGTGCCAGCAACAAACAGGACACTGAAGCTTTCTTT. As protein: CASNKQDTEAFF. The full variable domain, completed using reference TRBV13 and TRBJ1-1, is AAGVIQSPRHLIKEKRETATLKCYPIPRHDTVYWYQQGPGQDPQFLISFYEKMQSDKGSIPDRFSAQQFSDYHSELNMSSLELGDSALYFCASNKQDTEAFFGQGTRLTVV.

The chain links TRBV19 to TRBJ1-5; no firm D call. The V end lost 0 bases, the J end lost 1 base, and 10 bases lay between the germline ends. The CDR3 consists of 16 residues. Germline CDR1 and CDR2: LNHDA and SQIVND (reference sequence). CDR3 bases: TGTGCCAGTAGTATAGAGGGTCAGGTCAGCAATCAGCCCCAGCATTTT. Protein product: CASSIEGQVSNQPQHF.

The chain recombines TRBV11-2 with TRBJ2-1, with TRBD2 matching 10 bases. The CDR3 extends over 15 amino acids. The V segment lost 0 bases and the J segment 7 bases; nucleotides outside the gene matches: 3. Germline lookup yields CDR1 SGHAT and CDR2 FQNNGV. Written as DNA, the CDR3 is TGTGCCAGCAGCTTAGAGCTAGCGGGAGTGAATGAGCAGTTCTTC. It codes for CASSLELAGVNEQFF.

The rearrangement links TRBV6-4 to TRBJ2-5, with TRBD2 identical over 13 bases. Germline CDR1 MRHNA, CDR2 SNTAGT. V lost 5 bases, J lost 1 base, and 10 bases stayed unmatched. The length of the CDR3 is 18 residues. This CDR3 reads CASSYVRTSGSSQETQYF. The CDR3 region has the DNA TGTGCCAGCAGTTACGTGCGGACTAGCGGGAGCAGCCAAGAGACCCAGTACTTC.

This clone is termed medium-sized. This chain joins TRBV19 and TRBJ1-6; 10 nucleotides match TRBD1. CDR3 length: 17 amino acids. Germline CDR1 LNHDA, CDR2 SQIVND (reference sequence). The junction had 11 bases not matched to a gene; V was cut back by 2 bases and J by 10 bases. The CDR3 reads CASSIITGQGQRSPLHF. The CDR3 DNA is TGTGCCAGTAGTATAATCACGGGACAGGGGCAGAGATCACCCCTCCACTTT. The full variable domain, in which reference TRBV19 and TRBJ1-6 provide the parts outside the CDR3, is DGGITQSPKYLFRKEGQNVTLSCEQNLNHDAMYWYRQDPGQGLRLIYYSQIVNDFQKGDIAEGYSVSREKKESFPLTVTSAQKNPTAFYLCASSIITGQGQRSPLHFGNGTRLTVT.

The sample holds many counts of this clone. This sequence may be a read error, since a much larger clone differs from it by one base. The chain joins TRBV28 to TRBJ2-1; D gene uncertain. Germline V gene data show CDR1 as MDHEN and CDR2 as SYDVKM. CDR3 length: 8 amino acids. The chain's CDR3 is CASGRTGF. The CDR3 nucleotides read TGTGCCAGCGGCCGCACCGGTTTC.

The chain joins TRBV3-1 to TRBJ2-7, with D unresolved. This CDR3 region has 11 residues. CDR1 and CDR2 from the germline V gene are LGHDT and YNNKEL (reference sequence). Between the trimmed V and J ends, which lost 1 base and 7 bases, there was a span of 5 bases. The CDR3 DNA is TGTGCCAGCAGCCAAGCATTTGAGCAGTACTTC. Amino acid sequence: CASSQAFEQYF.

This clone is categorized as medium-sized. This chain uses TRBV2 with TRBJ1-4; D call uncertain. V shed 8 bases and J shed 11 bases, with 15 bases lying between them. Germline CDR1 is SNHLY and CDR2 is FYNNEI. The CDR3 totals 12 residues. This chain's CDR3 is CASLARGEKLFF. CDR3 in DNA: TGTGCCAGCTTGGCCCGGGGAGAGAAACTGTTTTTT.

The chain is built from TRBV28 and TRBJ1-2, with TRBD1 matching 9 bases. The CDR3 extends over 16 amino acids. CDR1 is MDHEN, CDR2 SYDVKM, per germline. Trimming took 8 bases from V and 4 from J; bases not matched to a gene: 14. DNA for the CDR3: TGTGCCAGCGGAACGTACCCAATGGACAGGGGCTATGGCTACACCTTC. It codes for CASGTYPMDRGYGYTF.

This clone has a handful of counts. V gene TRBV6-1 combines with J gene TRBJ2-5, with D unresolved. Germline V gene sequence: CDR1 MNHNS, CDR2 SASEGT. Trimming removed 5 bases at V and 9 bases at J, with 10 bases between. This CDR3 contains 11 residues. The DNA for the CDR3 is TGTGCCAGCAGTCTCCCCCCGGCCCAGTACTTC. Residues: CASSLPPAQYF.

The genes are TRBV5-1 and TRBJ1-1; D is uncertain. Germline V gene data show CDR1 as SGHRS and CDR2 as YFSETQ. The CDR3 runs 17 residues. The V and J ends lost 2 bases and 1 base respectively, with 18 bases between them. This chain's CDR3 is CASSLMSFGVANTEAFF. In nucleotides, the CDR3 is TGCGCCAGCAGCTTAATGTCCTTCGGCGTTGCGAACACTGAAGCTTTCTTT.

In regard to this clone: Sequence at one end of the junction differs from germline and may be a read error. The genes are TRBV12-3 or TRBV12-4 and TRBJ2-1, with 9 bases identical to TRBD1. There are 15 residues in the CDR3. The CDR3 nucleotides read TGTGCCAGCAGTACGGGACAGGGTGCCTACAGTGAGCAGTTCTTC. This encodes CASSTGQGAYSEQFF.

The CDR3 here is CASSQDRGPGNIQYF. The CDR3 DNA reads TGTGCCAGCAGCCAAGATCGGGGGCCCGGAAACATTCAGTACTTC. The chain links TRBV4-2 to TRBJ2-4, with D perhaps TRBD1 or TRBD2 (6 bases each). Trimming pared 0 bases from V and 6 bases from J, leaving 12 bases between. Germline V gene lookup returns CDR1 LGHNA and CDR2 YNFKEQ. The CDR3 has 15 amino acids.